A selection of T cell receptor beta chains follows, all from one sample in a study of OX40 agonist ivuxolimab in advanced cancers. Sequencing was performed with immunoSEQ multiplex PCR; in TCRdb, only in-frame clones are kept and a portion is missing. The table shows fewer than 70,000 clones, with 91% occurring only once. Sequencing used CD4+ or CD8+ T cells sorted from blood, obtained in a trial of the OX40 agonist ivuxolimab. Every receptor here comes from an adult with an advanced solid tumor such as melanoma, head and neck, liver or kidney cancer. Each CDR3 is given without its conserved first and last residue. The D gene is left open where the match is weak.

>TRBV5-1|TRBD1|TRBJ2-4
ASSLGSGTATDIQY
>TRBV10-2|NA|TRBJ2-3
ASTLLSGSTDTQY
>TRBV5-6|NA|TRBJ2-5
ASSLVRGETQY
>TRBV5-1|NA|TRBJ1-1
ASSLISPGSTEAF
>TRBV5-5|NA|TRBJ1-4
ASTPAGTTNEKLF
>TRBV7-8|NA|TRBJ2-7
ASSPHSYEQY
>TRBV19|TRBD1|TRBJ2-3
ASSMDRAWADTQY
>TRBV16|NA|TRBJ2-7
ASSPPGGEQY
>TRBV18|NA|TRBJ2-2
ASSPLTHPTGELF
>TRBV6-1|NA|TRBJ1-5
ASSDLRLYSNQPQH
>TRBV5-1|NA|TRBJ2-7
ASSLAGVGYEQY
>TRBV7-8|NA|TRBJ2-3
ASSARSPGLQVTDTQY
>TRBV7-3|TRBD2|TRBJ2-3
ASSSRSGRTDTQY
>TRBV19|TRBD1|TRBJ1-2
ASGQGVDYGYT
>TRBV5-6|NA|TRBJ1-1
ASSGTDGYTEAF
>TRBV7-9|NA|TRBJ1-3
AWGGRNSGNTIY
>TRBV4-1|TRBD2|TRBJ2-7
ASSQVGGTGSSYEQY
>TRBV7-2|NA|TRBJ2-1
ASSPNLVPEQF
>TRBV10-3|NA|TRBJ1-5
AISAGDNQPQH
>TRBV28|NA|TRBJ1-2
ASSLSLGRSYT
>TRBV5-1|TRBD2|TRBJ2-3
ASSGLAGEDTQY
>TRBV19|NA|TRBJ2-2
ATRQANTGELF
>TRBV28|NA|TRBJ1-1
ASSSRPYIQFMGTEAF
>TRBV10-3|NA|TRBJ2-7
AIKGSRTNFSYEQY
>TRBV19|NA|TRBJ1-2
ASSIESGRYGYT
>TRBV5-4|NA|TRBJ2-5
ASSLQGETQY
>TRBV7-2|NA|TRBJ2-1
ASSLDAGLNEQF
>TRBV5-1|NA|TRBJ2-6
ASSPRVGANVLT
>TRBV6-5|NA|TRBJ1-5
ASSYSMGLGQPQH
>TRBV6-5|TRBD1|TRBJ2-1
ASSYSNRGTYEQF
>TRBV10-1|NA|TRBJ2-5
ASSESAGETQY
>TRBV11-2|NA|TRBJ2-4
ASGMSGPKNIQY
>TRBV6-4|TRBD2|TRBJ2-3
ARRQTSGSADTQY
>TRBV4-2|TRBD1|TRBJ2-5
ASSTRTGGLQETQY
>TRBV11-3|TRBD2|TRBJ2-1
ASSLVTLAGVSYNEQF
>TRBV7-2|TRBD1|TRBJ1-5
ASSFNSGGHSNQPQH
>TRBV5-8|TRBD1|TRBJ2-4
ASSLGQGGKNIQY
>TRBV7-2|NA|TRBJ2-2
ASSLETIRPGELF
>TRBV28|TRBD1|TRBJ1-2
ASSAQGYGYGYT
>TRBV5-1|NA|TRBJ1-1
ASSLQGQDKNTEAF
>TRBV5-1|NA|TRBJ2-3
ASSLVKLSSTDTQY
>TRBV5-1|TRBD1|TRBJ2-5
ASSPTGGKTQY
>TRBV5-1|NA|TRBJ1-1
ASSPGGGANTEAF
>TRBV28|NA|TRBJ1-4
AITGGGNEKLF
>TRBV18|NA|TRBJ2-5
ASSHGAEETQY
>TRBV2|NA|TRBJ1-2
ASRLSRVEVYGYT
>TRBV28|NA|TRBJ1-1
ASTRRRTEAF
>TRBV19|NA|TRBJ2-7
ASSVAGGGSYEQY
>TRBV9|NA|TRBJ2-3
ASSLYTDTQY
>TRBV5-6|NA|TRBJ1-4
ASSFGRGEKLF
>TRBV6-5|NA|TRBJ2-5
ASSSRKRGKETQY
>TRBV6-1|NA|TRBJ2-1
ASSELGLSNEQF
>TRBV5-1|NA|TRBJ2-7
ASSLAPQGSYEQY
>TRBV6-4|NA|TRBJ1-2
ASSEQMGDGYT
>TRBV2|TRBD2|TRBJ2-7
ASRTSGYEQY
>TRBV7-9|NA|TRBJ1-4
ASSTRGVGEKLF